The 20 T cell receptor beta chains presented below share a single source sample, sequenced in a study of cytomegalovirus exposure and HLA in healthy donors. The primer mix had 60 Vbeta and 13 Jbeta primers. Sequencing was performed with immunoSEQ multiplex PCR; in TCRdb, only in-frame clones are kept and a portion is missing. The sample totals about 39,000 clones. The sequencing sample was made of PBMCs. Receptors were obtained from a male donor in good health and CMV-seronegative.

DNA for the CDR3: TGTGCCAGCTCACCGGGGACAGGGGGCTCTGGAAACACCATATATTTT. Translation: CASSPGTGGSGNTIYF. V and J are TRBV18 and TRBJ1-3; TRBD1 agrees at 11 bases. The J segment lost 0 bases and the V segment lost 3 bases, leaving 1 base of the junction unmatched. In germline, CDR1 is KGHSH, CDR2 LQKENI. CDR3 size: 16 residues.

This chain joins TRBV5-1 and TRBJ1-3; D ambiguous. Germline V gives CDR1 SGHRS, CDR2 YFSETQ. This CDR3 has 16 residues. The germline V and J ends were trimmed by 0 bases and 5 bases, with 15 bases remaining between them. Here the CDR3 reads CASSLADPGSRNTIYF. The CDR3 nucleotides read TGCGCCAGCAGCTTGGCCGATCCCGGGTCTAGAAACACCATATATTTT. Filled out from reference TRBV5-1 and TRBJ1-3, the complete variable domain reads KAGVTQTPRYLIKTRGQQVTLSCSPISGHRSVSWYQQTPGQGLQFLFEYFSETQRNKGNFPGRFSGRQFSNSRSEMNVSTLELGDSALYLCASSLADPGSRNTIYFGEGSWLTVV.

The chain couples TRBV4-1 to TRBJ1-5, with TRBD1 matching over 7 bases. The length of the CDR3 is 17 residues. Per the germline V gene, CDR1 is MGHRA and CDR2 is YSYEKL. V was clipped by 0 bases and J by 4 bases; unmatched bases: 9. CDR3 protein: CASSQDLRQGPNQPQHF. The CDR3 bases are TGCGCCAGCAGCCAAGACCTTCGACAGGGCCCAAATCAGCCCCAGCATTTT.

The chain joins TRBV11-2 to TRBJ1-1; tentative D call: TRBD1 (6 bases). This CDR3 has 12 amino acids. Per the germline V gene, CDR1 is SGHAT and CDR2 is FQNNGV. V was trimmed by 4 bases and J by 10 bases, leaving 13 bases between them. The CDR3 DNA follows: TGTGCCAGCAGCTCAGGGGCGGGGGGAGCTTTCTTT. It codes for CASSSGAGGAFF.

This CDR3 is CASRQPTGAYGYTF. Here the CDR3 DNA reads TGTGCCAGCAGACAACCGACAGGGGCCTATGGCTACACCTTC. This chain uses TRBV6-5 with TRBJ1-2, with 8 bases matching TRBD1. Germline values: CDR1 MNHEY, CDR2 SVGAGI. The CDR3 sequence is 14 residues long. Trimming took 6 bases from V and 4 from J; bases not matched to a gene: 7.

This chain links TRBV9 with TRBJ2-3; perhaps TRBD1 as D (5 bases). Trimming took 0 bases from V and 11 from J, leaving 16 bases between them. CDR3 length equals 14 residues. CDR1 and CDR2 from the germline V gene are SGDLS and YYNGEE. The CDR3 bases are TGTGCCAGCAGCGTAGAGGGGAACCCGAAGGGGCAGTATTTT. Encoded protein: CASSVEGNPKGQYF.

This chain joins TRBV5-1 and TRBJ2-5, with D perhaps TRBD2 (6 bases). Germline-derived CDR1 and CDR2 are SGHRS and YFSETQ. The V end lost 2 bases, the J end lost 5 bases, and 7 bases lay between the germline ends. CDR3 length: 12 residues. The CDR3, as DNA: TGCGCCAGCAGCTTTCGGGAGGAGACCCAGTACTTC. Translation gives CASSFREETQYF.

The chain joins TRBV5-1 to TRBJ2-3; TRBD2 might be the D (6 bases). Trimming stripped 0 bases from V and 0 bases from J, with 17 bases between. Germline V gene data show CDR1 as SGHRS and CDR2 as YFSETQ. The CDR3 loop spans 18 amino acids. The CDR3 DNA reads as TGCGCCAGCAGCTTGGCCGGGGGAGCGATTTCTAGCACAGATACGCAGTATTTT. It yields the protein CASSLAGGAISSTDTQYF.

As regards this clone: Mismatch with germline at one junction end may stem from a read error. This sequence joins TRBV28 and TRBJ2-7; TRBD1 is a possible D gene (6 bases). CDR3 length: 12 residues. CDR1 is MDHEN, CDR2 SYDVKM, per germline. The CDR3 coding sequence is TGTGCCAGCAGTTTATGGGACAGCCGAACTGTCTTC. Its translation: CASSLWDSRTVF. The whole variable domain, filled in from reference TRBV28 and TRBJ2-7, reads DVKVTQSSRYLVKRTGEKVFLECVQDMDHENMFWYRQDPGLGLRLIYFSYDVKMKEKGDIPEGYSVSREKKERFSLILESASTNQTSMYLCASSLWDSRTVFGPGTRLTVT.

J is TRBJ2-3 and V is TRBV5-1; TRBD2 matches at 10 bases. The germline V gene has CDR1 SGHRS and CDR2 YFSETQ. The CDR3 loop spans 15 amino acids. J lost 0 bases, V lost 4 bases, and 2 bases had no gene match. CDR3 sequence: CASSRTSGSTDTQYF. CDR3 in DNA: TGCGCCAGCAGCCGGACTAGCGGTAGCACAGATACGCAGTATTTT.

The CDR3: CASSSYMNTEAFF. The CDR3 bases are TGTGCCAGCAGCTCTTACATGAACACTGAAGCTTTCTTT. The chain carries TRBV7-3 and TRBJ1-1; D remains ambiguous. Germline V gene data show CDR1 as SGHTA and CDR2 as FQGTGA. V lost 4 bases, J lost 0 bases, and 6 bases lay in between. This CDR3 has 13 residues.

CDR3 in DNA: TGTGCCAGCCTTAGCGGGGGCGTTTACGAGCAGTACTTC. It yields the protein CASLSGGVYEQYF. The V call is TRBV6-1, the J call TRBJ2-7; 9 bases align to TRBD2. The CDR3 runs 13 residues. CDR1 is MNHNS, CDR2 SASEGT, per germline. V shed 8 bases and J 4 bases; nucleotides not matched to a gene: 6.

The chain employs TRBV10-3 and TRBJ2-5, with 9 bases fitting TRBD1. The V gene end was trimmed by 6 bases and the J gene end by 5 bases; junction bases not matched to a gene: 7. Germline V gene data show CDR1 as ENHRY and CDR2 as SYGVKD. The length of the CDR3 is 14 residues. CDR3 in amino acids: CAISRDREVETQYF. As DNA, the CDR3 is TGTGCCATCAGCCGGGACAGGGAGGTCGAGACCCAGTACTTC.

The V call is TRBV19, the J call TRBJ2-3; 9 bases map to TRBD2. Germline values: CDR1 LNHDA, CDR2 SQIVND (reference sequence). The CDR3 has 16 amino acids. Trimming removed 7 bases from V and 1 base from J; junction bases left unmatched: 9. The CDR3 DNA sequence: TGTGCCAGTACCCCCCCACTAGCGGGCGGCACAGATACGCAGTATTTT. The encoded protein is CASTPPLAGGTDTQYF.

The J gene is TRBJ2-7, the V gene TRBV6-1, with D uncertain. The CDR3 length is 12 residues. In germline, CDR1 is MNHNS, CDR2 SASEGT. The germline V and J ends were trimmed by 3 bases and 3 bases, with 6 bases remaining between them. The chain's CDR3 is CASSDRFYEQYF. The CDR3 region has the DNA TGTGCCAGCAGTGACAGGTTCTACGAGCAGTACTTC.

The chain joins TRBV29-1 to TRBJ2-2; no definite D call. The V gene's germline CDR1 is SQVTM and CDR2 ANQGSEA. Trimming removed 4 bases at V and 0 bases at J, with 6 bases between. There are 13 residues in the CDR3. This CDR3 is CSVALPNTGELFF. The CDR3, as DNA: TGCAGCGTTGCTCTTCCGAACACCGGGGAGCTGTTTTTT.

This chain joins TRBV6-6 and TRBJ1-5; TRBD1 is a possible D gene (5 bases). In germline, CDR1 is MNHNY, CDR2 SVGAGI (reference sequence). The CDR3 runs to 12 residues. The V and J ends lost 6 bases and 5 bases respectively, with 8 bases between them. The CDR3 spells CASSRDYQPQHF. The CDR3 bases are TGTGCCAGCAGCCGGGACTATCAGCCCCAGCATTTT.

CDR3 DNA: TGTGCCAGCCTACCAGGACAGGGTGTAACAGCGGAGCTGTTTTTT. Protein product: CASLPGQGVTAELFF. This rearrangement joins TRBV28 to TRBJ2-2; 8 bases fit TRBD1. Germline CDR1 and CDR2: MDHEN and SYDVKM. This CDR3 contains 15 residues. With V trimmed by 8 bases and J by 10 bases, 15 bases remained unmatched.

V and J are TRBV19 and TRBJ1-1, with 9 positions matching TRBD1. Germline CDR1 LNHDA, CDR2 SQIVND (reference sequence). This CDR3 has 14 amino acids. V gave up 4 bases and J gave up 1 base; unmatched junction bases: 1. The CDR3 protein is CASSRGQGNTEAFF. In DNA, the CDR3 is TGTGCCAGTAGTAGGGGACAGGGGAACACTGAAGCTTTCTTT.

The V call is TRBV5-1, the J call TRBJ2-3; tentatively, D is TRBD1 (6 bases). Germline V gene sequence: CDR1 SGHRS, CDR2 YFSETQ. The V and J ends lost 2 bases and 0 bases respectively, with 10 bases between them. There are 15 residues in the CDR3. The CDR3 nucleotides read TGCGCCAGCAGCTTCTGGACAGCTAGCACAGATACGCAGTATTTT. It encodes CASSFWTASTDTQYF.